This TCR beta chain comes out of a study of Ad26.COV2.S vaccination and SARS-CoV-2 variants. Study-wide context: Ad26.COV2.S, an intramuscular injection, was given once or twice 56 days apart.

In regard to this clone: What it recognizes is unknown.

Some clones are missing from TCRdb's copy, which holds only in-frame ones; the method was immunoSEQ multiplex PCR. The sample yields 200,000 to 300,000 clones, around 90% seen once. Points from the study as a whole: With respect to non-spike TCR breadth, vaccine and placebo recipients were similar. Possible underestimation of total T cell responses by the TCR breadth and depth analyses was noted.

Treatment given: 19 received Ad26.COV2.S at low or high dose, single or two shots; several received placebo; per-sample allocation not given. The study sampled participants on day 63 after the first vaccine or placebo injection. Trimming pared 3 bases from V and 2 bases from J, leaving 15 bases between. The V gene's germline CDR1 is SGHKS and CDR2 YYEKEE (reference sequence). The CDR3 runs 15 residues. The gene calls are TRBV5-5 and TRBJ2-7, with D possibly TRBD2 on 7 matching bases. The origin of this receptor is a person aged 18-65 years who received the Ad26.COV2.S COVID-19 vaccine or a placebo. The specimen was peripheral blood, collected in a trial of Ad26.COV2.S vaccine versus placebo. CDR3 in amino acids: CASSWEGEEPYEQYV. The CDR3 bases are TGTGCCAGCAGCTGGGAGGGGGAGGAACCCTACGAGCAGTACGTC.